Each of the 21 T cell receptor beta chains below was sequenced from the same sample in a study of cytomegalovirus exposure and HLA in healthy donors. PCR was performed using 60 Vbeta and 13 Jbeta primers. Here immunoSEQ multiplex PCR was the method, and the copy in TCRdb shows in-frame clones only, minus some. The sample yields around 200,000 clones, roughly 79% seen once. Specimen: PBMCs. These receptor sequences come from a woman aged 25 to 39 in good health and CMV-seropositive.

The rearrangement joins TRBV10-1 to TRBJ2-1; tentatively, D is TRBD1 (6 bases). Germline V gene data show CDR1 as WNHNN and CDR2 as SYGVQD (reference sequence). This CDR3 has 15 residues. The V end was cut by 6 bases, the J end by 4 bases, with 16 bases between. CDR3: CASSANRETYNEQFF. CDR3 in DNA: TGCGCCAGCAGCGCTAACAGGGAGACATACAATGAGCAGTTCTTC.

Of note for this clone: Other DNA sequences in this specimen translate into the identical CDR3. The CDR3 sequence: CAISESGGNQPQHF. In DNA, the CDR3 is TGTGCCATCAGTGAGTCGGGGGGTAATCAGCCCCAGCATTTT. V is TRBV10-3 and J is TRBJ1-5, with a weak D call TRBD1 (5 bases). V lost 0 bases and J 4 bases, leaving 7 bases between the germline ends. The CDR3 totals 14 residues. CDR1 and CDR2 (germline): ENHRY, SYGVKD.

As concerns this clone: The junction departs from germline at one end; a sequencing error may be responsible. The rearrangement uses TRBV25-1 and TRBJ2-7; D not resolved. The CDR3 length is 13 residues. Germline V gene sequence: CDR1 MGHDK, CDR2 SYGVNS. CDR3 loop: CAISPASSYEQYF. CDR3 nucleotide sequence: TGTGCCATCAGTCCAGCGAGCTCCTACGAGCAGTACTTC.

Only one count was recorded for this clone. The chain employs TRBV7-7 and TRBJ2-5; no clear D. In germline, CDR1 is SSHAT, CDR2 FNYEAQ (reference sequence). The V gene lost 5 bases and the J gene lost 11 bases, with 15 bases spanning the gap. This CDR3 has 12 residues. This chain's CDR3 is CASSQFSSQQYF. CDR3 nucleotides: TGTGCCAGCAGCCAATTCTCCTCACAGCAGTACTTC.

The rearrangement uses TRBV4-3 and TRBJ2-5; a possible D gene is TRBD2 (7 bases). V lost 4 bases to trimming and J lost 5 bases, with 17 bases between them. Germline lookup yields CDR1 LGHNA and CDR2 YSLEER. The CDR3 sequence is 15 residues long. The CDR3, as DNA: TGCGCCAGCAGCCCACGGGGGGCCCCAGGGGAGACCCAGTACTTC. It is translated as CASSPRGAPGETQYF.

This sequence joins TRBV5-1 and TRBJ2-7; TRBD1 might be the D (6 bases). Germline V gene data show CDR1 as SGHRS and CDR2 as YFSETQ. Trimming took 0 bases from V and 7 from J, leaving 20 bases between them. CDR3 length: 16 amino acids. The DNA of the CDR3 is TGCGCCAGCAGCTTGGGACTCAGACAGGATGCGGGTGAGCAGTACTTC. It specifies CASSLGLRQDAGEQYF.

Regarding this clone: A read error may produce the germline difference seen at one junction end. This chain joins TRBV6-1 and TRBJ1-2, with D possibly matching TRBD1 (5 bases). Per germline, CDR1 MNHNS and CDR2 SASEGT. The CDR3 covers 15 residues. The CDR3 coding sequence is TGTGCCAGCATTGAAATAATTTCAGGGTTCGGTGGCTACACCTTC. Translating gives CASIEIISGFGGYTF.

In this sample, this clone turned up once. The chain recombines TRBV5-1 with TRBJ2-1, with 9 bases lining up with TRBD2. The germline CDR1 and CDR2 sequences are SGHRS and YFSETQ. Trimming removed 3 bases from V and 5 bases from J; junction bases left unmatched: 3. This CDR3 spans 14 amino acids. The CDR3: CASSSRTSDNEQFF. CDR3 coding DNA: TGCGCCAGCAGCTCCCGGACTAGCGACAATGAGCAGTTCTTC.

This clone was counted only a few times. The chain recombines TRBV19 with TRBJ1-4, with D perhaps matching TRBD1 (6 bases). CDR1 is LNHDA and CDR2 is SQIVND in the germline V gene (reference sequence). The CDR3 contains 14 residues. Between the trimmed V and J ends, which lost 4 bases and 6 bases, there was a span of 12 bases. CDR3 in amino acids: CASSRTEGHEKLFF. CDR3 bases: TGTGCCAGTAGTAGGACAGAAGGTCATGAAAAACTGTTTTTT.

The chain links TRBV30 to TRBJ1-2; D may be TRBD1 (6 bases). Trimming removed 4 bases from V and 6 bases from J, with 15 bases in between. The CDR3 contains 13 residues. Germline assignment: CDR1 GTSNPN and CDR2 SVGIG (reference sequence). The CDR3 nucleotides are TGTGCCTGGACCCGACAGGAGGAAGATGGCTACACCTTC. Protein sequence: CAWTRQEEDGYTF. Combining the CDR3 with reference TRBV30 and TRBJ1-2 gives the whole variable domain SQTIHQWPATLVQPVGSPLSLECTVEGTSNPNLYWYRQAAGRGLQLLFYSVGIGQISSEVPQNLSASRPQDRQFILSSKKLLLSDSGFYLCAWTRQEEDGYTFGSGTRLTVV.

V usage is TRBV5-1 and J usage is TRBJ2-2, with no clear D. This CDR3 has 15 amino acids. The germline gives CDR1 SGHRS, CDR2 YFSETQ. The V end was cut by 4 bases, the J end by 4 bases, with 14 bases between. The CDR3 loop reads CASSPEVVGTGELFF. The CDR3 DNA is TGCGCCAGCAGCCCCGAGGTGGTCGGCACCGGGGAGCTGTTTTTT.

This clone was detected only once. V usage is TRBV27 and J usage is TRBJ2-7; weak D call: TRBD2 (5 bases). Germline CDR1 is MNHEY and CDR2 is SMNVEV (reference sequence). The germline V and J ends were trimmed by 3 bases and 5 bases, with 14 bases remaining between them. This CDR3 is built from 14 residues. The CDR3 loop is CASSFRVEVDEQYF. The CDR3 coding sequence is TGTGCCAGCAGTTTTCGGGTGGAGGTCGACGAGCAGTACTTC.

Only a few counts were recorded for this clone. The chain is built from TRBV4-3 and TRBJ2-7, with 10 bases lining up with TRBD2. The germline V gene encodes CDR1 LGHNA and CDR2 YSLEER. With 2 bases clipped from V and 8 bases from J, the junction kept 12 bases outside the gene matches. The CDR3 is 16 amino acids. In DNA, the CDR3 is TGCGCCAGCAGCCAAATACCGGGACTAGCGCCCGAGAAGCAGTACTTC. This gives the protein CASSQIPGLAPEKQYF.

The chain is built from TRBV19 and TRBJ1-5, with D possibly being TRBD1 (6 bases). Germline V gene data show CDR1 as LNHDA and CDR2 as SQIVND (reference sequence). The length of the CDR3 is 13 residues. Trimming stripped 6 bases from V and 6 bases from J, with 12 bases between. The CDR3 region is CASSWGGGQPQHF. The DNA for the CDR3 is TGTGCCAGTAGCTGGGGGGGCGGTCAGCCCCAGCATTTT.

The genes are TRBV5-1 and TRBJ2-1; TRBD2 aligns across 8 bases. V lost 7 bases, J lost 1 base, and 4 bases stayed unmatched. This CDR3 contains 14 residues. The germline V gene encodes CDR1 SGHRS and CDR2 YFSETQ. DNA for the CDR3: TGCGCCAGCGGAATAGCGGGGTCCTACAATGAGCAGTTCTTC. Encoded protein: CASGIAGSYNEQFF.

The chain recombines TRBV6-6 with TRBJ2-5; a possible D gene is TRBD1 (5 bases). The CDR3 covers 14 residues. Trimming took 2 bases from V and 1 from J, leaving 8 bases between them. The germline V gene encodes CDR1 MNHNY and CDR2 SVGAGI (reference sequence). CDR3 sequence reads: CASSYQQGQETQYF. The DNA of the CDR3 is TGTGCCAGCAGTTACCAGCAGGGCCAAGAGACCCAGTACTTC.

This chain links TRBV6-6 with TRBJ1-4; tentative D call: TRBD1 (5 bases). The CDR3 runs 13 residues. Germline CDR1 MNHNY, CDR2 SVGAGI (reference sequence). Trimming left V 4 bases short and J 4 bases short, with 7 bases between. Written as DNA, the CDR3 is TGTGCCAGCAGTTCCAGGGTTAATGAAAAACTGTTTTTT. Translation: CASSSRVNEKLFF.

CDR3 sequence: CATQREATYEQYF. The CDR3 DNA follows: TGTGCCACCCAGCGGGAGGCAACCTACGAGCAGTACTTC. This sequence joins TRBV28 and TRBJ2-7, with TRBD2 identical over 9 bases. The germline V gene has CDR1 MDHEN and CDR2 SYDVKM. J gave up 2 bases and V 10 bases, and 6 bases lay outside the gene matches. The CDR3 covers 13 residues.

The CDR3 DNA reads TGCGCCAGCAGCTTGGGATCAGGGGTGAACACTGAAGCTTTCTTT. It is translated as CASSLGSGVNTEAFF. The chain links TRBV5-1 to TRBJ1-1; TRBD1 might be the D (6 bases). The V gene lost 0 bases and the J gene lost 0 bases, with 9 bases spanning the gap. CDR1 is SGHRS, CDR2 YFSETQ, per germline. This CDR3 spans 15 amino acids. Drawing the rest from reference TRBV5-1 and TRBJ1-1, the complete variable domain is KAGVTQTPRYLIKTRGQQVTLSCSPISGHRSVSWYQQTPGQGLQFLFEYFSETQRNKGNFPGRFSGRQFSNSRSEMNVSTLELGDSALYLCASSLGSGVNTEAFFGQGTRLTVV.

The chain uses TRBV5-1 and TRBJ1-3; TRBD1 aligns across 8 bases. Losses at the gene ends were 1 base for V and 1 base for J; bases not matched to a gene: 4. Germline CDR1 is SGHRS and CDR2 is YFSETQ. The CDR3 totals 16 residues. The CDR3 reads CASSLTGQGSGNTIYF. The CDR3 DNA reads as TGCGCCAGCAGCTTGACTGGACAGGGATCTGGAAACACCATATATTTT.

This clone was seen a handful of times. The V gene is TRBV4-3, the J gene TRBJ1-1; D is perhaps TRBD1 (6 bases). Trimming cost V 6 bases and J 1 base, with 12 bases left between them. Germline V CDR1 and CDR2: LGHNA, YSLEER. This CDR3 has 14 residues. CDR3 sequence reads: CASSPQQGNTEAFF. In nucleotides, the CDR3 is TGCGCCAGCAGTCCCCAACAGGGGAACACTGAAGCTTTCTTT.